The 21 T cell receptor beta chains presented below share a single source sample, sequenced in a study of blood T cell repertoires in COVID-19. Sequencing was performed with immunoSEQ multiplex PCR; in TCRdb, only in-frame clones are kept and a portion is missing. This sample carries over 200,000 clones, around 79% of them seen once, and the ten largest clones take about 3.5%. What was sequenced was peripheral blood. The receptors were gathered from a woman older than 75 with acute or convalescent COVID-19.

The J gene is TRBJ1-5, the V gene TRBV6-2 or TRBV6-3; TRBD1 matches at 7 bases. The CDR3 has 14 amino acids. Per germline, CDR1 MNHEY and CDR2 SVGEGT. V lost 4 bases to trimming and J lost 4 bases; unmatched junction nucleotides: 4. CDR3 sequence: CASSFGRGNQPQHF. For the CDR3, the DNA is TGTGCCAGCAGTTTCGGCAGGGGGAATCAGCCCCAGCATTTT.

The CDR3 protein is CASSPRTGGYEQYF. The CDR3 bases are TGCGCCAGCAGTCCTCGGACAGGGGGCTACGAGCAGTACTTC. This rearrangement joins TRBV10-1 to TRBJ2-7; 10 nucleotides align to TRBD1. Germline-derived CDR1 and CDR2 are WNHNN and SYGVQD (reference sequence). This CDR3 region has 14 residues. V lost 5 bases, J lost 3 bases, and 4 bases stayed unmatched.

A note on this clone: One end of the junction varies from germline; a read error may be responsible. The V and J genes are TRBV27 and TRBJ2-1; 8 nucleotides match TRBD2. This CDR3 comprises 16 residues. CDR1 and CDR2 (germline): MNHEY, SMNVEV (reference sequence). The DNA for the CDR3 is TGTGCCAGCAATCCAACCTTCGGACTAGCACGGGTTGAGCGGTTCTTC. This gives the protein CASNPTFGLARVERFF.

This clone has just one count. The rearrangement uses TRBV6-2 or TRBV6-3 and TRBJ1-1; 7 positions agree with TRBD1. The V gene's germline CDR1 is MNHEY and CDR2 SVGEGT. Unmatched junction bases numbered 7, after V lost 3 bases and J lost 0 bases. The CDR3 sequence is 16 residues long. CDR3 coding DNA: TGTGCCAGCAGTTATCTAACAGGGGAGGTGAACACTGAAGCTTTCTTT. Residues: CASSYLTGEVNTEAFF.

The chain employs TRBV5-5 and TRBJ2-5; D call uncertain. Germline-derived CDR1 and CDR2 are SGHKS and YYEKEE (reference sequence). V was pared by 0 bases and J by 5 bases, with 11 bases between. CDR3 length equals 14 residues. The CDR3 DNA reads TGTGCCAGCAGCTTGGACGTTTACATGGAGACCCAGTACTTC. Its translation is CASSLDVYMETQYF.

The chain is built from TRBV19 and TRBJ1-6; 8 nucleotides agree with TRBD1. CDR3 size: 15 residues. V lost 5 bases and J lost 10; bases outside the gene matches: 10. The germline V gene has CDR1 LNHDA and CDR2 SQIVND (reference sequence). CDR3 region: CASSVTGVWGSPLHF. The CDR3 DNA reads TGTGCCAGTAGTGTGACAGGGGTCTGGGGCTCACCCCTCCACTTT.

The rearrangement uses TRBV18 and TRBJ2-7; perhaps TRBD2 as D (5 bases). Germline CDR1 is KGHSH and CDR2 is LQKENI. CDR3 size: 16 residues. V shed 6 bases and J shed 4 bases, with 22 bases lying between them. Here the CDR3 DNA reads TGTGCCAGCTCTTCCATCCCCTCGGGGAGCACTTACGAGCAGTACTTC. Its translation is CASSSIPSGSTYEQYF.

In its sample, this clone was seen once. The chain carries TRBV5-6 and TRBJ2-2; 14 bases map to TRBD2. The V gene's germline CDR1 is SGHDT and CDR2 YYEEEE. Trimming took 4 bases from V and 7 from J; bases not matched to a gene: 12. CDR3 length: 18 residues. The CDR3 reads CASSLATSGRARDGELFF. The CDR3 DNA sequence: TGTGCCAGCAGCCTGGCGACTAGCGGGAGGGCCCGGGACGGGGAGCTGTTTTTT.

Only a few counts were recorded for this clone. This chain uses TRBV2 with TRBJ1-3; possibly TRBD1 for D (6 bases). Per the germline V gene, CDR1 is SNHLY and CDR2 is FYNNEI. V was clipped by 6 bases and J by 4 bases, with 13 bases between them. The CDR3 runs 14 residues. CDR3 amino acids: CASSVGTSGNTIYF. CDR3 DNA: TGTGCCAGCAGCGTTGGGACATCGGGAAACACCATATATTTT. The full variable domain, rest sourced from reference TRBV2 and TRBJ1-3, is EPEVTQTPSHQVTQMGQEVILRCVPISNHLYFYWYRQILGQKVEFLVSFYNNEISEKSEIFDDQFSVERPDGSNFTLKIRSTKLEDSAMYFCASSVGTSGNTIYFGEGSWLTVV.

The gene calls are TRBV15 and TRBJ2-1; TRBD2 agrees at 7 bases. Germline V gene data show CDR1 as LNHNV and CDR2 as YYDKDF (reference sequence). The CDR3 extends over 19 amino acids. Trimming at V came to 0 bases and at J to 1 base, leaving 12 bases not matched to a gene. CDR3 sequence: CATSREWASGGRSYNEQFF. The CDR3 nucleotides are TGTGCCACCAGCAGAGAGTGGGCTAGCGGAGGCAGGTCCTACAATGAGCAGTTCTTC.

This sequence joins TRBV5-1 and TRBJ2-3, with 12 bases matching TRBD1. The CDR3 is 16 residues long. Germline CDR1 reads SGHRS; CDR2 reads YFSETQ. With V trimmed by 1 base and J by 4 bases, 4 bases remained unmatched. The CDR3 is CASSLTGTGGADTQYF. The CDR3 nucleotides are TGCGCCAGCAGCTTGACCGGGACAGGGGGCGCAGATACGCAGTATTTT.

The chain joins TRBV5-1 to TRBJ2-1; 10 positions agree with TRBD2. Germline CDR1 SGHRS, CDR2 YFSETQ. The CDR3 spans 13 residues. The V and J ends lost 0 bases and 14 bases, in that order; junction bases with no gene match: 5. This chain's CDR3 is CASSLDLAGAKFF. The CDR3 nucleotides read TGCGCCAGCAGCTTGGACCTAGCGGGAGCGAAGTTCTTC. Complete variable domain (other parts from reference TRBV5-1 and TRBJ2-1): KAGVTQTPRYLIKTRGQQVTLSCSPISGHRSVSWYQQTPGQGLQFLFEYFSETQRNKGNFPGRFSGRQFSNSRSEMNVSTLELGDSALYLCASSLDLAGAKFFGPGTRLTVL.

As concerns this clone: At one end, the junction sequence differs from germline, possibly due to a read error. This sequence joins TRBV6-1 and TRBJ1-2, with 9 positions matching TRBD1. Germline assignment: CDR1 MNHNS and CDR2 SASEGT. This CDR3 contains 12 residues. The CDR3 here is CASSDPPDRGSF. CDR3 nucleotide sequence: TGTGCCAGCAGTGATCCCCCGGACAGGGGATCCTTC.

The genes are TRBV5-1 and TRBJ2-7, with 9 bases that match TRBD1. With 5 bases clipped from V and 0 bases from J, the junction kept 6 bases outside the gene matches. CDR1 and CDR2 (germline): SGHRS, YFSETQ. This CDR3 is built from 15 residues. This CDR3 is CASRQGAALSYEQYF. The CDR3 bases are TGCGCCAGCAGACAGGGGGCCGCCCTCTCCTACGAGCAGTACTTC.

There are a few counts of this clone. The chain combines TRBV5-5 with TRBJ2-7; 8 nucleotides match TRBD1. Trimming at V came to 5 bases and at J to 3 bases, leaving 10 bases not matched to a gene. The germline V gene has CDR1 SGHKS and CDR2 YYEKEE (reference sequence). The CDR3 runs 15 residues. DNA for the CDR3: TGTGCCAGCAGACCCGGGACAGGAAGTTTCTACGAGCAGTACTTC. Protein sequence: CASRPGTGSFYEQYF.

V usage is TRBV18 and J usage is TRBJ2-3; D is undetermined. The CDR3 covers 13 residues. Trimming removed 2 bases from V and 1 base from J, with 4 bases in between. Germline CDR1 reads KGHSH; CDR2 reads LQKENI. The CDR3 protein is CASSPSGTDTQYF. CDR3 coding DNA: TGTGCCAGCTCACCATCAGGCACAGATACGCAGTATTTT.

This clone has just one count. The chain carries TRBV5-6 and TRBJ2-3, with a weak D call TRBD2 (6 bases). The CDR3 contains 18 residues. The V end was cut by 5 bases, the J end by 5 bases, with 27 bases between. Germline V CDR1 and CDR2: SGHDT, YYEEEE. The DNA of the CDR3 is TGTGCCAGCAGTCTCGGGAGCCGCGGGACCCACTATCAAGATACGCAGTATTTT. Its protein is CASSLGSRGTHYQDTQYF.

This clone was seen a single time. The chain couples TRBV7-3 to TRBJ2-7; D possibly corresponds to TRBD2 (5 bases). Germline CDR1 and CDR2: SGHTA and FQGTGA. V was shortened by 5 bases and J by 0 bases, with 29 bases between the two germline ends. The CDR3 covers 20 residues. CDR3 in amino acids: CASSLRPPASTRARSYEQYF. CDR3 DNA sequence: TGTGCCAGCAGCCTCAGGCCTCCAGCGTCCACGAGGGCTCGCTCCTACGAGCAGTACTTC.

This clone came up a few times. J is TRBJ2-6 and V is TRBV5-4; 7 positions agree with TRBD2. From germline, CDR1 is SGHNT and CDR2 YYREEE (reference sequence). The V and J ends lost 2 bases and 3 bases, in that order; junction bases with no gene match: 2. The CDR3 is 15 residues long. CDR3 sequence reads: CASSFGGVGANVLTF. CDR3 DNA sequence: TGTGCCAGCAGCTTTGGGGGGGTTGGGGCCAACGTCCTGACTTTC.

The CDR3 sequence is CASPLTVLSYEQYF. DNA for the CDR3: TGTGCCAGCCCCCTGACAGTGCTCTCCTACGAGCAGTACTTC. The J gene is TRBJ2-7, the V gene TRBV27; perhaps TRBD1 as D (5 bases). The CDR3 consists of 14 residues. The germline V and J ends were trimmed by 8 bases and 0 bases, with 14 bases remaining between them. CDR1 and CDR2 from the germline V gene are MNHEY and SMNVEV (reference sequence).

The chain couples TRBV11-2 to TRBJ2-7; a weak D match, TRBD2 (6 bases). The CDR3 loop spans 15 amino acids. Germline V gene lookup returns CDR1 SGHAT and CDR2 FQNNGV. The V end was cut by 6 bases, the J end by 2 bases, with 17 bases between. CDR3 coding DNA: TGTGCCAGCAGAGTCCTTCCCGGGAGTACCTACGAGCAGTACTTC. It is translated as CASRVLPGSTYEQYF.